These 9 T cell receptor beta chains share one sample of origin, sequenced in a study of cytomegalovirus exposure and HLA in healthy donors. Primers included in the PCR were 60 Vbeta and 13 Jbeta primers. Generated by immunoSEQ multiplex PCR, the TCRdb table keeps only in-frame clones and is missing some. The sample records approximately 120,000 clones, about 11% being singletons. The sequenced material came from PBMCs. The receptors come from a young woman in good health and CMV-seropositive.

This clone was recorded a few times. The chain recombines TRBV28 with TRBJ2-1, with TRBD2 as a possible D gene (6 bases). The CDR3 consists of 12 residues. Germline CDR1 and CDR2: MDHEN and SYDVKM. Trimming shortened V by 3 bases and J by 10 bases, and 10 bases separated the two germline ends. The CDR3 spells CASSFGLAEQFF. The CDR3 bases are TGTGCCAGCAGTTTTGGTCTAGCGGAGCAGTTCTTC.

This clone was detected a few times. The CDR3 region has the DNA TGTGCCAGTAGTATAGGTGGAGACTTCTACGAGCAGTACTTC. Amino acids: CASSIGGDFYEQYF. The chain combines TRBV19 with TRBJ2-7; D remains ambiguous. The germline gives CDR1 LNHDA, CDR2 SQIVND (reference sequence). The V end lost 1 base, the J end lost 3 bases, and 10 bases lay between the germline ends. The CDR3 length is 14 residues.

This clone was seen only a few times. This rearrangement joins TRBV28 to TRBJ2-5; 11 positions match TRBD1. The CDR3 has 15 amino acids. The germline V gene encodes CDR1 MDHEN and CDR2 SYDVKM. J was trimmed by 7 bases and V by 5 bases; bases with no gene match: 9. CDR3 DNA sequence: TGTGCCAGCAGTAGAACGGGACAGGGGGAAGGGACCCAGTACTTC. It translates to CASSRTGQGEGTQYF.

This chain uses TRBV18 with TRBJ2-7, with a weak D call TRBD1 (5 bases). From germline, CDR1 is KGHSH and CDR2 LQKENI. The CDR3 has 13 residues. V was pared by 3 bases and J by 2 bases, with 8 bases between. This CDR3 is CASSPAGTYEQYF. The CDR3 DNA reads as TGTGCCAGCTCACCGGCAGGGACCTACGAGCAGTACTTC.

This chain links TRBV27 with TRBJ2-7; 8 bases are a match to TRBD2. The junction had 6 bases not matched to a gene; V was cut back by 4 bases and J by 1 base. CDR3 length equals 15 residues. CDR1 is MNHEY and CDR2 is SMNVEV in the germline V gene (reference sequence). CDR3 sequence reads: CASSSLAGGSYEQYF. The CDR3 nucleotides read TGTGCCAGCAGTTCTTTGGCGGGAGGTTCCTACGAGCAGTACTTC.

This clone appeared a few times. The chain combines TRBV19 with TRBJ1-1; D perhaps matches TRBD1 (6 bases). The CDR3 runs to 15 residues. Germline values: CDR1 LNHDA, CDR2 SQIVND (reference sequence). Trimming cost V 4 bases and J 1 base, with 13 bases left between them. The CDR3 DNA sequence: TGTGCCAGTAGTACCTTACAGGGCCCGAACACTGAAGCTTTCTTT. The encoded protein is CASSTLQGPNTEAFF.

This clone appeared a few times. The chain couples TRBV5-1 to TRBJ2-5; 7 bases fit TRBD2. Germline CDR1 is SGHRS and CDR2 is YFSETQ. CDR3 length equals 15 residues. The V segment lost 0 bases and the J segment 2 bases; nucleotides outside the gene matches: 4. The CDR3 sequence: CASSLVGGRQETQYF. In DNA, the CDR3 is TGCGCCAGCAGCTTGGTGGGAGGGAGGCAAGAGACCCAGTACTTC. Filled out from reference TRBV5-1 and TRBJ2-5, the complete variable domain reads KAGVTQTPRYLIKTRGQQVTLSCSPISGHRSVSWYQQTPGQGLQFLFEYFSETQRNKGNFPGRFSGRQFSNSRSEMNVSTLELGDSALYLCASSLVGGRQETQYFGPGTRLLVL.

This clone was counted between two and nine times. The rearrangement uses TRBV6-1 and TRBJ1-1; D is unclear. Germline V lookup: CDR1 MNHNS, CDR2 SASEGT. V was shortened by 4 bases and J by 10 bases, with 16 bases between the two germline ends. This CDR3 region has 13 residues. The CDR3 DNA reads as TGTGCCAGCAGTGTTCTCGTGGGAGGTGGAGCTTTCTTT. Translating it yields CASSVLVGGGAFF.

CDR3 region: CASSSSAGGYTF. The CDR3 DNA reads TGTGCCAGCAGCTCCTCCGCGGGGGGCTACACCTTC. The chain combines TRBV2 with TRBJ1-2, with no clear D. The CDR3 length is 12 residues. Germline CDR1 and CDR2: SNHLY and FYNNEI. Trimming cost V 6 bases and J 8 bases, with 13 bases left between them.